This TCR beta chain was identified during a study of T cells and Merkel cell carcinoma outcomes. Data came from immunoSEQ multiplex PCR; TCRdb stores just in-frame clones and leaves some out. The table shows about 19,000 clones, with around 80% occurring only once. The material sequenced was tumor tissue from Merkel cell carcinoma. This TCR was sampled from a human donor with Merkel cell carcinoma.

The CDR3 coding sequence is TGTGCCAGCAGCCAGGTGACAGGGGGCTGGTCCTATAATTCACCCCTCCACTTT. Residues: CASSQVTGGWSYNSPLHF. The rearrangement links TRBV14 to TRBJ1-6, with 10 bases that match TRBD1. This CDR3 spans 18 amino acids. The V and J ends lost 3 bases and 1 base, in that order; junction bases with no gene match: 6. Germline V gene lookup returns CDR1 SGHDN and CDR2 FVKESK. The full variable domain, rest sourced from reference TRBV14 and TRBJ1-6, is EAGVTQFPSHSVIEKGQTVTLRCDPISGHDNLYWYRRVMGKEIKFLLHFVKESKQDESGMPNNRFLAERTGGTYSTLKVQPAELEDSGVYFCASSQVTGGWSYNSPLHFGNGTRLTVT.